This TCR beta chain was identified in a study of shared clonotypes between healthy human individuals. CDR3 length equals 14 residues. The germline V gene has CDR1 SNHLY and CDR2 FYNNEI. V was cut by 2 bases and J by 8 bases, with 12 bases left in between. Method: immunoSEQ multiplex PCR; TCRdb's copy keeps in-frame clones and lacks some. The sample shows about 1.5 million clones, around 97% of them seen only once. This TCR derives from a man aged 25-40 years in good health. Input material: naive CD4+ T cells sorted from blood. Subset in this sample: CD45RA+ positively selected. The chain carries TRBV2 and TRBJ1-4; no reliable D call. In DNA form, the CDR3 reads TGTGCCAGCAGTGAACGGGCGAGACTCGAAAAACTGTTTTTT. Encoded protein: CASSERARLEKLFF.